This T cell receptor (beta chain) was recorded in a study of tumor-infiltrating lymphocytes in localized non-small cell lung cancer. The table came from immunoSEQ multiplex PCR; TCRdb's copy has only in-frame clones and leaves some out. The sample lists about 9,900 clones; about 70% were seen once. Study results and caveats: Tumors had more T cell infiltration than uninvolved lung, per TCRbeta sequencing and CD3 counts. Tumor T-cell fraction was not associated with recurrence-free survival. Different pieces of the same tissue went to different assays, confounding technical variation with intratumor heterogeneity.

This clone is a singleton in its sample. The antigen is undetermined. The CDR3 contains 16 residues. Germline CDR1 and CDR2: SGHRS and YFSETQ. Losses at the gene ends were 0 bases for V and 9 bases for J; bases not matched to a gene: 12. This chain joins TRBV5-1 and TRBJ2-1, with TRBD2 identical over 7 bases. The sequence came from a human donor with non-small cell lung cancer. Sequenced sample: lung tumor tissue. CDR3 coding DNA: TGCGCCAGCAGCTTGGGCCCGGGGGAGGGGCGGACTGAGCAGTTCTTC. Amino acid sequence: CASSLGPGEGRTEQFF.